The 16 T cell receptor beta chains given below trace back to one sample, sequenced in a study of T-cell reconstitution after alpha-beta-depleted transplantation in children. Molecular barcoding with unique molecular identifiers was used for the TCRbeta library. TCRdb passed the PCR reads through MiXCR, listing each CDR3 protein once. The sample lists some 100,000 distinct CDR3 sequences; 15% to 18% were seen once. The material was PBMCs, mostly from graft donor cells, obtained 180 days after TCRalphabeta/CD19-depleted stem cell transplant. The receptors stem from a male patient aged 2 to 9 who had a stem cell transplant for acute lymphoblastic leukemia, so the T cells may come from the graft donor.

This clonotype has just a few counts. The chain has TRBV25-1 and TRBJ2-5; 8 nucleotides agree with TRBD2. The CDR3 sequence is 18 residues long. The V and J ends lost 4 bases and 1 base, in that order; junction bases with no gene match: 14. The germline CDR1 and CDR2 sequences are MGHDK and SYGVNS. Here the CDR3 reads CASSVPGGAPPFQETQYF. The CDR3 nucleotides read TGTGCCAGCAGTGTACCCGGGGGGGCCCCACCCTTCCAAGAGACCCAGTACTTC.

This clonotype was detected only a few times. The gene calls are TRBV6-5 and TRBJ2-7; no firm D call. Germline loops: CDR1 MNHEY, CDR2 SVGAGI. The CDR3 length is 13 residues. V lost 4 bases, J lost 0 bases, and 7 bases lay in between. DNA of the CDR3: TGTGCCAGCAGTTCTCGTTCCTCCTACGAGCAGTACTTC. Its translation is CASSSRSSYEQYF.

The genes are TRBV4-2 and TRBJ1-1, with D possibly being TRBD1 (6 bases). This CDR3 is built from 14 residues. Deletions cut 3 bases from V and 2 bases from J, with 10 bases between. Germline lookup yields CDR1 LGHNA and CDR2 YNFKEQ. The CDR3 DNA follows: TGTGCCAGCAGCCAGGGACAAAGAAACACTGAAGCTTTCTTT. Its protein is CASSQGQRNTEAFF.

In this sample, this clonotype turned up a few times. The V gene is TRBV3-1, the J gene TRBJ2-3; 11 bases fit TRBD2. V gave up 4 bases and J gave up 6 bases; unmatched junction bases: 9. This CDR3 is 16 amino acids long. The germline V gene encodes CDR1 LGHDT and CDR2 YNNKEL (reference sequence). The CDR3 DNA follows: TGTGCCAGCAGCCCCCGACTAGCGGGGATGTCGGATACGCAGTATTTT. Protein: CASSPRLAGMSDTQYF.

This clonotype was seen repeatedly, ten times or more. The rearrangement uses TRBV5-1 and TRBJ2-3; D is uncertain. Germline V gives CDR1 SGHRS, CDR2 YFSETQ. Trimming removed 4 bases from V and 2 bases from J, with 14 bases in between. The length of the CDR3 is 15 residues. CDR3 DNA: TGCGCCAGCAGCCTTACCTGGGTTCTCACAGATACGCAGTATTTT. As protein: CASSLTWVLTDTQYF. The full variable domain, with the rest looked up from reference TRBV5-1 and TRBJ2-3, is KAGVTQTPRYLIKTRGQQVTLSCSPISGHRSVSWYQQTPGQGLQFLFEYFSETQRNKGNFPGRFSGRQFSNSRSEMNVSTLELGDSALYLCASSLTWVLTDTQYFGPGTRLTVL.

A few counts support this clonotype. V gene TRBV7-2 combines with J gene TRBJ2-7; 9 nucleotides agree with TRBD1. Germline CDR1 reads SGHTA; CDR2 reads FQGNSA. The CDR3 has 16 residues. V was clipped by 5 bases and J by 4 bases; unmatched bases: 12. DNA for the CDR3: TGTGCCAGCAGCCCTCCGGGACAGGGAACGCTATACGAGCAGTACTTC. Translating gives CASSPPGQGTLYEQYF. Supplemented by reference TRBV7-2 and TRBJ2-7, the full variable domain reads GAGVSQSPSNKVTEKGKDVELRCDPISGHTALYWYRQSLGQGLEFLIYFQGNSAPDKSGLPSDRFSAERTGGSVSTLTIQRTQQEDSAVYLCASSPPGQGTLYEQYFGPGTRLTVT.

This clonotype was recorded many times. The genes are TRBV5-1 and TRBJ2-7, with 12 nucleotides matching TRBD1. The V gene's germline CDR1 is SGHRS and CDR2 YFSETQ. The CDR3 is 16 amino acids. V dropped 4 bases and J dropped 4; count of bases not matched to a gene: 9. For the CDR3, the DNA is TGCGCCAGCAGCGTGCTCCCGGGACAGGGGGCTTACGAGCAGTACTTC. Translation: CASSVLPGQGAYEQYF. Together with reference TRBV5-1 and TRBJ2-7, the CDR3 gives the full variable domain: KAGVTQTPRYLIKTRGQQVTLSCSPISGHRSVSWYQQTPGQGLQFLFEYFSETQRNKGNFPGRFSGRQFSNSRSEMNVSTLELGDSALYLCASSVLPGQGAYEQYFGPGTRLTVT.

This clonotype was seen only a few times. The chain has TRBV12-3 or TRBV12-4 and TRBJ2-3; 7 bases fit TRBD2. This CDR3 spans 15 amino acids. With V trimmed by 5 bases and J by 1 base, 6 bases remained unmatched. The CDR3 reads CASSIKSGGTDTQYF. CDR3 DNA: TGTGCCAGCAGTATAAAGAGCGGGGGCACAGATACGCAGTATTTT.

Here the CDR3 DNA reads TGCGCCAGCAGCCCCGCAGGGGGAGACTATGGCTACACCTTC. Encoded protein: CASSPAGGDYGYTF. The chain is built from TRBV5-1 and TRBJ1-2; 7 nucleotides align to TRBD1. The CDR3 sequence is 14 residues long. V lost 4 bases and J lost 3; bases outside the gene matches: 6. Germline CDR1 SGHRS, CDR2 YFSETQ.

This rearrangement joins TRBV29-1 to TRBJ1-5; D gene ambiguous. The CDR3 runs 12 residues. Germline V CDR1 and CDR2: SQVTM, ANQGSEA. The V end was cut by 4 bases, the J end by 3 bases, with 7 bases between. The CDR3 spells CSVGSFNQPQHF. DNA for the CDR3: TGCAGCGTTGGGTCCTTCAATCAGCCCCAGCATTTT.

V is TRBV24-1 and J is TRBJ1-4; 7 positions match TRBD1. With 0 bases clipped from V and 16 bases from J, the junction kept 4 bases outside the gene matches. In germline, CDR1 is KGHDR, CDR2 SFDVKD. This CDR3 region has 12 residues. In DNA form, the CDR3 reads TGTGCCACCAGTGATTTGACAGGGGTCAAGTTTTTT. Its protein product is CATSDLTGVKFF.

V is TRBV5-1 and J is TRBJ2-5; 9 positions match TRBD1. The germline V gene encodes CDR1 SGHRS and CDR2 YFSETQ. The CDR3 is 15 amino acids. Trimming took 0 bases from V and 4 from J; bases not matched to a gene: 4. The DNA for the CDR3 is TGCGCCAGCAGCTTGGTAACAGGGGGCGCAGAGACCCAGTACTTC. Protein product: CASSLVTGGAETQYF.

The CDR3 protein is CASSFAAGAGANVLTF. The CDR3 nucleotides read TGTGCCAGCAGTTTCGCGGCGGGGGCCGGGGCCAACGTCCTGACTTTC. The chain recombines TRBV27 with TRBJ2-6, with TRBD2 as a possible D gene (7 bases). Germline V gene sequence: CDR1 MNHEY, CDR2 SMNVEV (reference sequence). Trimming took off 3 bases at V and 4 bases at J, with 13 bases between the two ends. This CDR3 has 16 amino acids.

V usage is TRBV7-6 and J usage is TRBJ2-1, with 9 bases identical to TRBD1. V lost 3 bases and J lost 4; bases outside the gene matches: 10. Looked up from germline, CDR1 is SGHVS and CDR2 is FNYEAQ. CDR3 size: 17 residues. The CDR3: CASSFSKGTGTYNEQFF. DNA of the CDR3: TGTGCCAGCAGCTTCTCGAAAGGGACAGGGACTTACAATGAGCAGTTCTTC.

This clonotype was detected a few times. V and J are TRBV7-2 and TRBJ2-1; the D is unclear. V was shortened by 3 bases and J by 0 bases, with 9 bases between the two germline ends. The CDR3 runs to 15 residues. From germline, CDR1 is SGHTA and CDR2 FQGNSA. The CDR3, as DNA: TGTGCCAGCAGCTTTTTATTCGGCTCCTACAATGAGCAGTTCTTC. Translated: CASSFLFGSYNEQFF.

This clonotype was observed a few times. V usage is TRBV5-1 and J usage is TRBJ2-4; D not certain. Germline V gene data show CDR1 as SGHRS and CDR2 as YFSETQ. The CDR3 has 17 residues. Trimming removed 2 bases from V and 0 bases from J, with 15 bases in between. CDR3 DNA: TGCGCCAGCAGCTTTAACCGTAGGAAGATAGCCAAAAACATTCAGTACTTC. It translates to CASSFNRRKIAKNIQYF.